These 24 T cell receptor beta chains share one sample of origin, sequenced in a study of neurological immune-mediated disorders. MiXCR, applied by TCRdb to the 5' RACE reads, yields one record per CDR3 protein. The repertoire holds tens of thousands of distinct CDR3 sequences, with roughly 5.5% as singletons. The sample consisted of PBMCs. Every receptor here comes from a young man with multiple sclerosis.

This clonotype was observed at least ten times. V is TRBV5-1 and J is TRBJ2-1; the match to TRBD2 covers 13 bases. This CDR3 is 17 amino acids long. Germline lookup yields CDR1 SGHRS and CDR2 YFSETQ. The junction had 4 bases not matched to a gene; V was cut back by 0 bases and J by 4 bases. CDR3 sequence: CASSLGLAGGDYNEQFF. The CDR3 bases are TGCGCCAGCAGCTTGGGACTAGCGGGAGGCGATTACAATGAGCAGTTCTTC.

This clonotype was found a few times. The chain combines TRBV29-1 with TRBJ2-7, with D maybe TRBD1 (6 bases). Germline assignment: CDR1 SQVTM and CDR2 ANQGSEA. The CDR3 is made up of 12 amino acids. The CDR3 bases are TGCAGTACGGGAAAGGGGGTCCAAGAGCAGTACTTC. Its protein product is CSTGKGVQEQYF.

There are many counts of this clonotype. The V gene is TRBV7-2, the J gene TRBJ1-6; no firm D call. CDR1 and CDR2 from the germline V gene are SGHTA and FQGNSA. The CDR3 is 18 amino acids. V was trimmed by 5 bases and J by 0 bases, leaving 17 bases between them. The CDR3 reads CASSPRVVQSSYNSPLHF. The CDR3 bases are TGTGCCAGCAGCCCCCGGGTAGTCCAGAGCTCCTATAATTCACCCCTCCACTTT.

This clonotype was counted ten times or more. The J gene is TRBJ2-2, the V gene TRBV28; unclear D gene. Trimming pared 2 bases from V and 2 bases from J, leaving 6 bases between. CDR1 is MDHEN, CDR2 SYDVKM, per germline. The CDR3 is 14 amino acids. The CDR3 here is CASSLTLNTGELFF. Here the CDR3 DNA reads TGTGCCAGCAGTTTAACATTAAACACCGGGGAGCTGTTTTTT.

Details on this clonotype: One base away lies a much larger clone, so this may be a sequencing read error. The chain carries TRBV3-1 and TRBJ1-3; D is ambiguous. Trimming took 0 bases from V and 2 from J, leaving 5 bases between them. Germline CDR1 LGHDT, CDR2 YNNKEL (reference sequence). CDR3 size: 14 residues. The CDR3 DNA sequence: TGTGCCAGCAGCCAAGATAGGACTGGAAACACCATATATTTT. Translating it yields CASSQDRTGNTIYF.

A few counts support this clonotype. This may arise from a read error, as a much more abundant clone is one base away. This chain uses TRBV4-1 with TRBJ1-1; perhaps TRBD1 as D (5 bases). Germline V lookup: CDR1 MGHRA, CDR2 YSYEKL. The CDR3 is made up of 15 amino acids. The V end was cut by 4 bases, the J end by 4 bases, with 16 bases between. CDR3 amino acids: CASSPPGKGSTEAFF. The CDR3 DNA reads TGCGCCAGCAGCCCCCCGGGAAAGGGGAGCACTGAAGCTTTCTTT.

The V and J genes are TRBV6-6 and TRBJ2-1, with 9 bases identical to TRBD2. The CDR3 extends over 15 amino acids. The V segment lost 8 bases and the J segment 7 bases; nucleotides outside the gene matches: 12. The germline V gene has CDR1 MNHNY and CDR2 SVGAGI (reference sequence). CDR3 coding DNA: TGTGCCAGCGGACCCCCAAGCGGGAGGATGAATGAGCAGTTCTTC. Encoded protein: CASGPPSGRMNEQFF.

This clonotype was seen ten or more times. The gene calls are TRBV7-2 and TRBJ2-3; 8 nucleotides match TRBD2. Germline V gene sequence: CDR1 SGHTA, CDR2 FQGNSA. V lost 5 bases to trimming and J lost 2 bases; unmatched junction nucleotides: 9. The CDR3 totals 16 residues. As DNA, the CDR3 is TGTGCCAGCAGCGTGATGGCGGGGGGCTTCACAGATACGCAGTATTTT. Residues: CASSVMAGGFTDTQYF.

This clonotype occurred many times. CDR3 sequence reads: CASSDWGENTEAFF. DNA of the CDR3: TGTGCCAGCAGTGACTGGGGGGAGAACACTGAAGCTTTCTTT. The chain uses TRBV2 and TRBJ1-1; TRBD1 is a possible D gene (5 bases). Germline V gene sequence: CDR1 SNHLY, CDR2 FYNNEI. Trimming shortened V by 3 bases and J by 1 base, and 9 bases separated the two germline ends. CDR3 size: 14 residues. Full variable domain (remainder filled in from reference TRBV2 and TRBJ1-1): EPEVTQTPSHQVTQMGQEVILRCVPISNHLYFYWYRQILGQKVEFLVSFYNNEISEKSEIFDDQFSVERPDGSNFTLKIRSTKLEDSAMYFCASSDWGENTEAFFGQGTRLTVV.

This clonotype was seen many times. V usage is TRBV2 and J usage is TRBJ2-1; tentative D call: TRBD2 (6 bases). This CDR3 region has 12 residues. Germline CDR1 is SNHLY and CDR2 is FYNNEI. V gave up 6 bases and J gave up 10 bases, with 13 bases separating them. The CDR3 region is CASSTGGAEQFF. The CDR3 DNA is TGTGCCAGCAGCACCGGGGGAGCCGAGCAGTTCTTC.

This clonotype was counted many times. This sequence joins TRBV2 and TRBJ2-1; D ambiguous. The ends were cut back, 6 bases at V and 4 bases at J, with 16 bases in the middle. The CDR3 is 15 amino acids. CDR1 is SNHLY, CDR2 FYNNEI, per germline. CDR3: CASRKGSNPYNEQFF. CDR3 nucleotide sequence: TGTGCCAGCAGGAAGGGCTCTAATCCATACAATGAGCAGTTCTTC.

In its sample, this clonotype was seen many times. The rearrangement links TRBV20-1 to TRBJ2-3; D ambiguous. The CDR3 extends over 14 amino acids. Germline V gene lookup returns CDR1 DFQATT and CDR2 SNEGSKA (reference sequence). The V end lost 3 bases, the J end lost 5 bases, and 15 bases lay between the germline ends. CDR3 in DNA: TGCAGTGCTAGGCCCATGCTGAACCGAGATACGCAGTATTTT. Protein: CSARPMLNRDTQYF.

This clonotype occurred many times. The chain is built from TRBV20-1 and TRBJ2-1; 7 bases align to TRBD1. CDR1 is DFQATT, CDR2 SNEGSKA, per germline (reference sequence). The CDR3 is 15 residues long. V lost 6 bases to trimming and J lost 3 bases; unmatched junction nucleotides: 11. In nucleotides, the CDR3 is TGCAGTGCAAAGGACAGGCTCCACGGCTACAATGAGCAGTTCTTC. Translated: CSAKDRLHGYNEQFF.

This clonotype was seen ten or more times. The chain joins TRBV20-1 to TRBJ2-1; perhaps TRBD1 as D (5 bases). Germline assignment: CDR1 DFQATT and CDR2 SNEGSKA (reference sequence). The CDR3 totals 14 residues. V lost 3 bases, J lost 1 base, and 10 bases lay in between. The CDR3 sequence is CSASQGVSYNEQFF. The CDR3 region has the DNA TGCAGTGCTAGTCAAGGGGTGTCCTACAATGAGCAGTTCTTC.

This clonotype appeared many times. V usage is TRBV5-1 and J usage is TRBJ2-5; 10 bases are a match to TRBD1. The CDR3 consists of 16 residues. V was pared by 3 bases and J by 4 bases, with 9 bases of the junction left unmatched. Germline V lookup: CDR1 SGHRS, CDR2 YFSETQ. Here the CDR3 DNA reads TGCGCCAGCAGCTGGGGGGACAGGGGCCTGCGAGAGACCCAGTACTTC. Residues: CASSWGDRGLRETQYF.

This clonotype has a count of ten or more. The CDR3 DNA follows: TGTGCCAGCAGCCCAGCGGGACTAGCGCTCTACAATGAGCAGTTCTTC. Protein sequence: CASSPAGLALYNEQFF. The chain couples TRBV7-9 to TRBJ2-1, with 10 bases aligning to TRBD2. The germline CDR1 and CDR2 sequences are SEHNR and FQNEAQ (reference sequence). V was pared by 5 bases and J by 3 bases, with 7 bases of the junction left unmatched. The CDR3 covers 16 residues.

This clonotype has a count of ten or more. V usage is TRBV9 and J usage is TRBJ1-5, with 9 bases lining up with TRBD1. CDR1 is SGDLS, CDR2 YYNGEE, per germline. This CDR3 has 14 residues. The V and J ends lost 3 bases and 5 bases, in that order; junction bases with no gene match: 3. CDR3 coding DNA: TGTGCCAGCAGCGAGGGGACAGGGTATCAGCCCCAGCATTTT. Its translation: CASSEGTGYQPQHF. Combining the CDR3 with reference TRBV9 and TRBJ1-5 gives the whole variable domain DSGVTQTPKHLITATGQRVTLRCSPRSGDLSVYWYQQSLDQGLQFLIQYYNGEERAKGNILERFSAQQFPDLHSELNLSSLELGDSALYFCASSEGTGYQPQHFGDGTRLSIL.

This clonotype was detected many times. The chain combines TRBV12-3 or TRBV12-4 with TRBJ2-7; TRBD2 aligns across 9 bases. The CDR3 is 19 amino acids. V was pared by 4 bases and J by 2 bases, with 18 bases of the junction left unmatched. CDR3 sequence: CASSWVRFGAGGIPYEQYF. For the CDR3, the DNA is TGTGCCAGCAGTTGGGTTCGTTTCGGAGCGGGGGGCATCCCCTACGAGCAGTACTTC.

This clonotype was counted ten times or more. The V and J genes are TRBV20-1 and TRBJ2-7; 7 bases agree with TRBD1. The ends lost 0 bases at V and 2 bases at J; junction bases unmatched: 7. The CDR3 has 15 residues. Germline V gene lookup returns CDR1 DFQATT and CDR2 SNEGSKA (reference sequence). The chain's CDR3 is CSARDSDRFTYEQYF. CDR3 DNA: TGCAGTGCTAGAGATTCGGACAGGTTTACCTACGAGCAGTACTTC.

This clonotype occurred many times. V and J are TRBV5-1 and TRBJ2-1; D is undetermined. Germline CDR1 SGHRS, CDR2 YFSETQ. V was clipped by 3 bases and J by 8 bases, with 12 bases between them. There are 13 residues in the CDR3. The DNA of the CDR3 is TGCGCCAGCAGCTCGGACGCCGAGGATGAGCAGTTCTTC. Amino acids: CASSSDAEDEQFF.

The chain carries TRBV4-1 and TRBJ2-1, with D possibly being TRBD2 (5 bases). V lost 8 bases to trimming and J lost 6 bases, with 35 bases between them. The CDR3 consists of 20 residues. Germline-derived CDR1 and CDR2 are MGHRA and YSYEKL. The CDR3 reads CASPPYIELGDPSITNEQFF. The CDR3 bases are TGCGCCAGCCCGCCCTATATCGAGTTGGGAGACCCTAGCATTACCAATGAGCAGTTCTTC.

The chain combines TRBV20-1 with TRBJ2-7; D uncertain. Germline V gene lookup returns CDR1 DFQATT and CDR2 SNEGSKA (reference sequence). V was cut by 0 bases and J by 4 bases, with 13 bases left in between. The CDR3 consists of 14 residues. In DNA form, the CDR3 reads TGCAGTGCTAGAGAGTATTCCGGAGTATACGAGCAGTACTTC. It yields the protein CSAREYSGVYEQYF.

This clonotype was recorded many times. This rearrangement joins TRBV3-1 to TRBJ2-3; D possibly corresponds to TRBD2 (6 bases). CDR1 and CDR2 (germline): LGHDT, YNNKEL (reference sequence). The ends were cut back, 1 base at V and 2 bases at J, with 10 bases in the middle. This CDR3 contains 15 residues. This CDR3 is CASSQGGVDTDTQYF. The CDR3, as DNA: TGTGCCAGCAGCCAAGGGGGGGTAGACACAGATACGCAGTATTTT.

The chain has TRBV5-1 and TRBJ2-7, with D perhaps matching TRBD1 (6 bases). The CDR3 covers 14 residues. Germline lookup yields CDR1 SGHRS and CDR2 YFSETQ. V gave up 1 base and J gave up 7 bases, with 15 bases separating them. The CDR3 DNA follows: TGCGCCAGCAGCTTGCAGGGGCGATTCCAAGAGCAGTACTTC. Amino acids: CASSLQGRFQEQYF.